This T cell receptor (beta chain) was obtained from a study of PD-1 blockade in classical Hodgkin lymphoma. Only in-frame clones appear in the TCRdb table, and some are missing; sequencing was by immunoSEQ multiplex PCR. This table holds 25,000 to 35,000 clones, approximately 66% found once. All patients relapsed after autologous stem cell transplantation, and brentuximab vedotin exposure varied. Material: peripheral blood mononuclear cells (PBMCs), obtained before the second cycle of nivolumab. This TCR was recovered from a human donor with classical Hodgkin lymphoma.

CDR3 sequence reads: CAWSTTRDGFMNTEAFF. CDR3 DNA sequence: TGTGCCTGGAGTACAACCCGGGACGGTTTCATGAACACTGAAGCTTTCTTT. The chain carries TRBV30 and TRBJ1-1; weak D call: TRBD1 (5 bases). CDR1 and CDR2 from the germline V gene are GTSNPN and SVGIG (reference sequence). V was shortened by 2 bases and J by 0 bases, with 19 bases between the two germline ends. The CDR3 length is 17 residues. The full variable domain, its missing parts supplied by reference TRBV30 and TRBJ1-1, is SQTIHQWPATLVQPVGSPLSLECTVEGTSNPNLYWYRQAAGRGLQLLFYSVGIGQISSEVPQNLSASRPQDRQFILSSKKLLLSDSGFYLCAWSTTRDGFMNTEAFFGQGTRLTVV.